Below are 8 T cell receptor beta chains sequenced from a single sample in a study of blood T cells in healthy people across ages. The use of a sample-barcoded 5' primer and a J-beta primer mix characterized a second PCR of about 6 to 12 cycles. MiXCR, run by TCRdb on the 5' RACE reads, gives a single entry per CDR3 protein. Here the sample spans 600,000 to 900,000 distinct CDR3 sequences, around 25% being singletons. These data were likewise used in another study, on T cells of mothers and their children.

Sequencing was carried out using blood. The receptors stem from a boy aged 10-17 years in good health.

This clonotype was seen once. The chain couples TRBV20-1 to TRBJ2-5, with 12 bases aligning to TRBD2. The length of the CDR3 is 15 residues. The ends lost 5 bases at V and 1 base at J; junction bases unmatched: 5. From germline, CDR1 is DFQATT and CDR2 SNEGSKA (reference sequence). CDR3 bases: TGCAGTGCTGGGGGACTAGCGGGTTTCCAAGAGACCCAGTACTTC. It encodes CSAGGLAGFQETQYF.

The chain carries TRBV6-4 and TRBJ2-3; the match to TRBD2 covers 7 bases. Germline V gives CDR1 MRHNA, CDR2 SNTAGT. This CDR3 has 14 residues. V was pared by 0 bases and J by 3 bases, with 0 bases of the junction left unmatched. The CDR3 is CASSDSRETDTQYF. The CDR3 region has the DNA TGTGCCAGCAGTGACTCGCGGGAGACAGATACGCAGTATTTT.

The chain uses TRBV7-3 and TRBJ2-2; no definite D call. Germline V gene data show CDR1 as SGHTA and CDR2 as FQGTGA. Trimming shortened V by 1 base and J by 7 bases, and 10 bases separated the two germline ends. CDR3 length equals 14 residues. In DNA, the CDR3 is TGTGCCAGCAGCTTAAGCCCCTCAGGCGGGGAGCTGTTTTTT. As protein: CASSLSPSGGELFF.

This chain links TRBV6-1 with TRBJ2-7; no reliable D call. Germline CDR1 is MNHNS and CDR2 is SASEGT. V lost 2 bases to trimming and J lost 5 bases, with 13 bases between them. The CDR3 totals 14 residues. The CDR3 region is CASSENHGVHEQYF. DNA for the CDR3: TGTGCCAGCAGTGAAAATCACGGAGTCCACGAGCAGTACTTC.

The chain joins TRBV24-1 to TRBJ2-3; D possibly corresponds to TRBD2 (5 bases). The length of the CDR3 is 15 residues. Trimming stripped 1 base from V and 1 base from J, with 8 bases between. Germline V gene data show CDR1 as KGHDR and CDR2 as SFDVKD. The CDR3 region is CATSDFMRGTDTQYF. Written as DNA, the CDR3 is TGTGCCACCAGTGATTTTATGCGGGGCACAGATACGCAGTATTTT.

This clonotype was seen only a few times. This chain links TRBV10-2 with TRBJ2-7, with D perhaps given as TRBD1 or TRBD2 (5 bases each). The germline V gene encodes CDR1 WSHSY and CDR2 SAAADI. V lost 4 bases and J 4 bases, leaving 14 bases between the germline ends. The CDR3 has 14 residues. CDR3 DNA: TGCGCCAGCAGTGGGATCCGGGGCCGATACGAGCAGTACTTC. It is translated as CASSGIRGRYEQYF.

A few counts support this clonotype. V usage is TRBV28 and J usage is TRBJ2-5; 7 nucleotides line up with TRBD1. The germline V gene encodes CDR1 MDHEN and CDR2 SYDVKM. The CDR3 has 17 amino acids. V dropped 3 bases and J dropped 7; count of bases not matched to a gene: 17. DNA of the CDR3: TGTGCCAGCAGTTTCCCCGGACAGGAGCCCGCCATGGGGACCCAGTACTTC. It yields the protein CASSFPGQEPAMGTQYF.

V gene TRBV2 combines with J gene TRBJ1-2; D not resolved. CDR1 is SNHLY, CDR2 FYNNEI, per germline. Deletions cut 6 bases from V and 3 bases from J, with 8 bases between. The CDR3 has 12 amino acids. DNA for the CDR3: TGTGCCAGCAGCTCCACTGACTATGGCTACACCTTC. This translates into CASSSTDYGYTF. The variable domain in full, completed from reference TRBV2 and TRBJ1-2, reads EPEVTQTPSHQVTQMGQEVILRCVPISNHLYFYWYRQILGQKVEFLVSFYNNEISEKSEIFDDQFSVERPDGSNFTLKIRSTKLEDSAMYFCASSSTDYGYTFGSGTRLTVV.